The 22 T cell receptor beta chains below come from one sample, sequenced in a study of immune evolution from preneoplasia to lung adenocarcinoma. Method: immunoSEQ multiplex PCR; TCRdb's copy keeps in-frame clones and lacks some. The data hold several thousand clones, with roughly 77% observed a single time. The sequencing sample was made of FFPE normal lung tissue adjacent to the tumor. The receptor set was obtained from a person between 50 and 70 years old with lung adenocarcinoma.

V gene TRBV23-1 combines with J gene TRBJ2-7, with 8 bases fitting TRBD1. TRBV23-1 is an ORF; its function is uncertain. V shed 1 base, J shed 4 bases, and the junction held 0 bases outside the gene matches. The CDR3 loop spans 13 amino acids. The CDR3: CASSQYRGYEQYF. Written as DNA, the CDR3 is TGCGCCAGCAGTCAATACAGGGGGTACGAGCAGTACTTC.

The chain joins TRBV6-5 to TRBJ1-2; 8 bases map to TRBD1. V was clipped by 5 bases and J by 7 bases; unmatched bases: 12. Germline lookup yields CDR1 MNHEY and CDR2 SVGAGI. This CDR3 spans 15 amino acids. The CDR3 sequence is CASSPTGQGEVGYTF. The CDR3 DNA follows: TGTGCCAGCAGTCCGACCGGACAGGGAGAAGTTGGCTACACCTTC.

The gene calls are TRBV30 and TRBJ1-5, with D possibly TRBD1 on 5 matching bases. The germline gives CDR1 GTSNPN, CDR2 SVGIG (reference sequence). V lost 0 bases and J lost 5, with 11 bases in between. CDR3 length: 14 amino acids. This CDR3 is CAWSVQVGDQPQHF. The CDR3 region has the DNA TGTGCCTGGAGTGTACAGGTGGGGGATCAGCCCCAGCATTTT.

This chain links TRBV27 with TRBJ2-7; 8 positions agree with TRBD2. Germline values: CDR1 MNHEY, CDR2 SMNVEV (reference sequence). This CDR3 has 14 amino acids. Trimming at V came to 3 bases and at J to 2 bases, leaving 3 bases not matched to a gene. The CDR3 sequence: CASSLTSATYEQYF. The CDR3 DNA follows: TGTGCCAGCAGTTTGACTAGCGCGACCTACGAGCAGTACTTC.

CDR3 coding DNA: TGTGCCAGCAGTGAGTACGAGCAGTACTTC. Its protein is CASSEYEQYF. V gene TRBV2 combines with J gene TRBJ2-7; no definite D call. V was shortened by 3 bases and J by 4 bases, with 1 base between the two germline ends. The CDR3 loop spans 10 amino acids. Per germline, CDR1 SNHLY and CDR2 FYNNEI.

The V and J genes are TRBV4-2 and TRBJ1-2, with D possibly matching TRBD1 (6 bases). In germline, CDR1 is LGHNA, CDR2 YNFKEQ. The V and J ends lost 3 bases and 0 bases respectively, with 11 bases between them. The length of the CDR3 is 15 residues. As DNA, the CDR3 is TGTGCCAGCAGCCAGACGGGGGGCACTAACTATGGCTACACCTTC. Protein product: CASSQTGGTNYGYTF.

The chain has TRBV5-1 and TRBJ1-2, with TRBD1 as a possible D gene (5 bases). Trimming shortened V by 3 bases and J by 8 bases, and 8 bases separated the two germline ends. Germline loops: CDR1 SGHRS, CDR2 YFSETQ. The CDR3 is 11 residues long. Written as DNA, the CDR3 is TGCGCCAGCAGCTCGGAGGGGGGCTACACCTTC. Its translation: CASSSEGGYTF.

This clone was counted only a few times. The chain has TRBV10-2 and TRBJ2-7; D gene ambiguous. CDR1 is WSHSY and CDR2 is SAAADI in the germline V gene. V lost 8 bases to trimming and J lost 0 bases, with 11 bases between them. This CDR3 contains 13 residues. For the CDR3, the DNA is TGCGCCAGCTCACTTGGGAACTCCTACGAGCAGTACTTC. Amino acids: CASSLGNSYEQYF.

The genes are TRBV10-3 and TRBJ2-5, with 14 bases lining up with TRBD2. V lost 4 bases to trimming and J lost 5 bases; unmatched junction nucleotides: 6. The CDR3 length is 16 residues. Germline V CDR1 and CDR2: ENHRY, SYGVKD. The CDR3 DNA reads TGTGCCATCAGTGCTGGGACTAGCGGGAGCCTGGAGACCCAGTACTTC. The encoded protein is CAISAGTSGSLETQYF.

The chain links TRBV5-4 to TRBJ1-1; D uncertain. V was clipped by 7 bases and J by 6 bases, with 4 bases between them. Germline assignment: CDR1 SGHNT and CDR2 YYREEE (reference sequence). The CDR3 length is 9 residues. This chain's CDR3 is CASGPEAFF. The CDR3 bases are TGTGCCAGCGGCCCTGAAGCTTTCTTT.

This chain's CDR3 is CASIASENTGELFF. The CDR3 DNA is TGTGCCAGCATCGCTAGCGAAAACACCGGGGAGCTGTTTTTT. The genes are TRBV6-6 and TRBJ2-2, with D perhaps matching TRBD2 (6 bases). The V gene's germline CDR1 is MNHNY and CDR2 SVGAGI (reference sequence). This CDR3 has 14 residues. V was clipped by 7 bases and J by 2 bases, with 11 bases between them.

The chain carries TRBV12-5 and TRBJ2-7, with TRBD1 matching over 9 bases. Per the germline V gene, CDR1 is LGHNT and CDR2 is FRNRAP. The CDR3 loop spans 14 amino acids. After removal of 6 bases from V and 4 bases from J, the junction contained 7 bases not matched to a gene. This CDR3 reads CASGSGTGRYEQYF. In DNA, the CDR3 is TGTGCTAGTGGGTCCGGGACAGGGAGGTACGAGCAGTACTTC. The variable domain in full, with the rest retrieved from reference TRBV12-5 and TRBJ2-7, is DARVTQTPRHKVTEMGQEVTMRCQPILGHNTVFWYRQTMMQGLELLAYFRNRAPLDDSGMPKDRFSAEMPDATLATLKIQPSEPRDSAVYFCASGSGTGRYEQYFGPGTRLTVT.

This chain connects TRBV6-4 to TRBJ2-2, with 7 bases matching TRBD2. Trimming took 5 bases from V and 2 from J; bases not matched to a gene: 8. Per the germline V gene, CDR1 is MRHNA and CDR2 is SNTAGT. The CDR3 has 16 residues. Here the CDR3 reads CASSLTSETNTGELFF. CDR3 DNA sequence: TGTGCCAGCAGTCTTACTAGCGAGACAAACACCGGGGAGCTGTTTTTT.

This chain connects TRBV27 to TRBJ1-1, with D maybe TRBD1 (6 bases). The germline CDR1 and CDR2 sequences are MNHEY and SMNVEV (reference sequence). The germline V and J ends were trimmed by 5 bases and 3 bases, with 7 bases remaining between them. The CDR3 loop spans 12 amino acids. CDR3 amino acids: CASSHRDTEAFF. Written as DNA, the CDR3 is TGTGCCAGCAGTCACAGGGACACTGAAGCTTTCTTT.

The chain employs TRBV7-8 and TRBJ2-7; 7 bases match TRBD2. V gave up 4 bases and J gave up 5 bases; unmatched junction bases: 5. The CDR3 is 13 residues long. Germline loops: CDR1 SGHVS, CDR2 FQNEAQ. The CDR3 nucleotides are TGTGCCAGCAGCTGGCCCGGGGGGAACGAGCAGTACTTC. Its translation is CASSWPGGNEQYF. Looking up the rest from reference TRBV7-8 and TRBJ2-7 gives the full variable domain: GAGVSQSPRYKVAKRGQDVALRCDPISGHVSLFWYQQALGQGPEFLTYFQNEAQLDKSGLPSDRFFAERPEGSVSTLKIQRTQQEDSAVYLCASSWPGGNEQYFGPGTRLTVT.

The CDR3 DNA follows: TGTGCCAGTAGAGGTTTGGGGGCGAACGTAAACATTCAGTACTTC. Translation gives CASRGLGANVNIQYF. The chain is built from TRBV19 and TRBJ2-4; D might be TRBD1 (6 bases). Germline CDR1 reads LNHDA; CDR2 reads SQIVND (reference sequence). Trimming stripped 6 bases from V and 6 bases from J, with 18 bases between. The CDR3 is 15 residues long.

This clone has just a few counts. The chain uses TRBV9 and TRBJ1-3; 7 bases map to TRBD1. J lost 8 bases, V lost 4 bases, and 12 bases had no gene match. The CDR3 sequence is 15 residues long. The germline CDR1 and CDR2 sequences are SGDLS and YYNGEE. CDR3 in DNA: TGTGCCAGCAGCAGAAGAGGGGAAGACAGGGACACCATATATTTT. It codes for CASSRRGEDRDTIYF.

This rearrangement joins TRBV27 to TRBJ1-1; D not certain. CDR1 and CDR2 from the germline V gene are MNHEY and SMNVEV (reference sequence). This CDR3 region has 13 residues. V lost 7 bases and J lost 1, with 10 bases in between. For the CDR3, the DNA is TGTGCCAGCACTAAGGAAGGGAACACTGAAGCTTTCTTT. It specifies CASTKEGNTEAFF.

The chain combines TRBV4-2 with TRBJ2-2; 8 positions match TRBD1. Trimming removed 3 bases from V and 5 bases from J; junction bases left unmatched: 14. The CDR3 totals 18 residues. Germline lookup yields CDR1 LGHNA and CDR2 YNFKEQ. CDR3 amino acids: CASSHPTTGTGPTGELFF. In DNA, the CDR3 is TGTGCCAGCAGCCATCCTACGACCGGGACAGGACCAACCGGGGAGCTGTTTTTT.

The V call is TRBV5-8, the J call TRBJ1-5, with 8 nucleotides matching TRBD1. The V and J ends lost 4 bases and 6 bases, in that order; junction bases with no gene match: 3. The germline V gene has CDR1 SGHTS and CDR2 YDEGEE. This CDR3 comprises 13 residues. The chain's CDR3 is CASSRTGSQPQHF. The CDR3 DNA sequence: TGTGCCAGCAGCAGGACAGGGTCTCAGCCCCAGCATTTT. Together with reference TRBV5-8 and TRBJ1-5, the CDR3 gives the full variable domain: EAGVTQSPTHLIKTRGQQATLRCSPISGHTSVYWYQQALGLGLQFLLWYDEGEERNRGNFPPRFSGRQFPNYSSELNVNALELEDSALYLCASSRTGSQPQHFGDGTRLSIL.

V is TRBV6-6 and J is TRBJ2-1; D ambiguous. This CDR3 comprises 14 residues. Between the trimmed V and J ends, which lost 4 bases and 10 bases, there was a span of 17 bases. Germline V CDR1 and CDR2: MNHNY, SVGAGI (reference sequence). Here the CDR3 reads CASSSLTFGKEQFF. Written as DNA, the CDR3 is TGTGCCAGCAGTTCTCTGACGTTTGGGAAGGAGCAGTTCTTC.

J is TRBJ2-1 and V is TRBV5-6; 11 nucleotides line up with TRBD2. The V gene end was trimmed by 4 bases and the J gene end by 5 bases; junction bases not matched to a gene: 5. The CDR3 is 15 amino acids. The germline V gene has CDR1 SGHDT and CDR2 YYEEEE. The CDR3 bases are TGTGCCAGCAGCCTTACTAGCGGGAGACACAATGAGCAGTTCTTC. Encoded protein: CASSLTSGRHNEQFF.